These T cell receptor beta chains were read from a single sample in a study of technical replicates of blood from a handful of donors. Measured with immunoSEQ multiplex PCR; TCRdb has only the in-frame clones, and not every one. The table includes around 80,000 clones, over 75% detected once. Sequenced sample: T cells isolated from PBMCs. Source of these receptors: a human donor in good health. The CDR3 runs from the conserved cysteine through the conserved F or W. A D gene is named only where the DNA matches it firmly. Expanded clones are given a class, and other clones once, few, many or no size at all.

CDR3: CAIGQGAPETQYF
DNA: TGTGCCATCGGACAGGGGGCGCCTGAGACCCAGTACTTC
D: TRBD1
J: TRBJ2-5
size: NA
V: TRBV2
length: 13

CDR3: CAVGTSGRTDTQYF
DNA: TGTGCCGTAGGGACTAGCGGACGCACAGATACGCAGTATTTT
D: TRBD2
J: TRBJ2-3
size: NA
V: TRBV19
length: 14

CDR3: CAISESRHDGELFF
DNA: TGTGCCATCAGTGAGTCTAGACATGACGGGGAGCTGTTTTTT
D: NA
J: TRBJ2-2
size: NA
V: TRBV10-3
length: 14

CDR3: CASSDRDRVPYEQYF
DNA: TGTGCCAGCAGCGACCGGGACAGGGTGCCCTACGAGCAGTACTTC
D: TRBD1
J: TRBJ2-7
size: NA
V: TRBV11-3
length: 15

CDR3: CASTDRGLFNQPQHF
DNA: TGTGCCAGCACGGACAGGGGCCTATTCAATCAGCCCCAGCATTTT
D: TRBD1
J: TRBJ1-5
size: NA
V: TRBV19
length: 15

CDR3: CASSSTQAGGYEQYF
DNA: TGTGCCAGCAGCTCCACCCAAGCAGGAGGCTACGAGCAGTACTTC
D: NA
J: TRBJ2-7
size: NA
V: TRBV7-9
length: 15

CDR3: CASSDGGRARGEQYF
DNA: TGTGCCAGCAGTGATGGGGGCAGGGCCCGAGGGGAGCAGTACTTC
D: NA
J: TRBJ2-7
size: NA
V: TRBV25-1
length: 15

CDR3: CASSRTDSNQPQHF
DNA: TGCGCCAGCAGCCGGACAGATAGCAATCAGCCCCAGCATTTT
D: NA
J: TRBJ1-5
size: few
V: TRBV4-1
length: 14

CDR3: CASSPLAQGHYGYTF
DNA: TGTGCCAGCTCACCCCTTGCACAGGGACACTATGGCTACACCTTC
D: NA
J: TRBJ1-2
size: NA
V: TRBV18
length: 15

CDR3: CASSWTSGNTGELFF
DNA: TGTGCCAGCAGCTGGACTAGCGGGAACACCGGGGAGCTGTTTTTT
D: TRBD2
J: TRBJ2-2
size: NA
V: TRBV7-3
length: 15

CDR3: CATSRDLTGRETQYF
DNA: TGTGCCACCAGCAGAGACTTGACAGGGAGGGAGACCCAGTACTTC
D: NA
J: TRBJ2-5
size: NA
V: TRBV15
length: 15

CDR3: CASSLGAGGHQPQHF
DNA: TGTGCCAGCAGCCTAGGAGCTGGGGGCCATCAGCCCCAGCATTTT
D: NA
J: TRBJ1-5
size: NA
V: TRBV7-8
length: 15

CDR3: CASSPGGGEQYF
DNA: TGTGCCAGCTCACCAGGAGGTGGAGAGCAGTACTTC
D: NA
J: TRBJ2-7
size: NA
V: TRBV18
length: 12